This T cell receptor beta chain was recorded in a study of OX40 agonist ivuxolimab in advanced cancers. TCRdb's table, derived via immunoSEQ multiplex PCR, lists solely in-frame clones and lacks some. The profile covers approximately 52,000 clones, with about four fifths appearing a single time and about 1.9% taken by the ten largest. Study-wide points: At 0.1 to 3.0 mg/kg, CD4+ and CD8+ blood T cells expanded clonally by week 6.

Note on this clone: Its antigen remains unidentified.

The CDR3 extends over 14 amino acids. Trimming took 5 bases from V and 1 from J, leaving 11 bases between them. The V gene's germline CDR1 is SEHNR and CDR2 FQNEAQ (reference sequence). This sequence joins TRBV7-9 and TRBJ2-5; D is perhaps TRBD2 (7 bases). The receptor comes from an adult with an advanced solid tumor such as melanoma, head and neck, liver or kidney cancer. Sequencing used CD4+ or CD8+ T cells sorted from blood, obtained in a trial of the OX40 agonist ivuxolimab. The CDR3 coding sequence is TGTGCCAGCAGCCGAGGGGGGGCCCAAGAGACCCAGTACTTC. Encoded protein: CASSRGGAQETQYF.